Sequencing of this TCR beta chain was carried out in a study of CD8+CD57+ T cells in acquired aplastic anemia. It was genomic DNA that served as the template for profiling TCR beta VDJ and CDR3. TCRdb passed the reads through MiXCR, listing each CDR3 protein once. The sample gives 100,000 to 150,000 distinct CDR3 sequences, nearly 40% of which show up once; over 2% is in the top ten. Note on this clonotype: A much larger clone differs by one base, so this may be a read error.

This CDR3 region has 13 residues. V trimming: 7 bases; J trimming: 9 bases; junction bases outside the gene matches: 10. Germline V gene lookup returns CDR1 MNHNS and CDR2 SASEGT. Individuals selected for sequencing had exhibited CD8+CD57+ cell expansion on flow cytometry. The gene calls are TRBV6-1 and TRBJ2-7, with 9 bases identical to TRBD1. The sequence came from a human donor with aplastic anemia. Material for sequencing was sorted CD4+, CD8+, or CD8+CD57+ T cells (not recorded which) from PBMCs. The CDR3 DNA sequence: TGTGCCAGCAAGGCCGGGACAGGGAGAGTGCAGTACGTC. It yields the protein CASKAGTGRVQYV.